The present entry profiles one T cell receptor (beta chain) with its context. Random hexamers were used to reverse transcribe the RNA input (roughly 0.5 to 1 ug). TCRdb re-derived calls from the immunoSEQ multiplex PCR reads in MiXCR, one entry per CDR3 protein. The sample shows some 130,000 distinct CDR3 sequences, around 91% of them seen only once. The CDR3 runs 14 residues. Germline V gives CDR1 LGHNA, CDR2 YNFKEQ. The V gene end was trimmed by 0 bases and the J gene end by 6 bases; junction bases not matched to a gene: 4. The data stem from a study of CD8 T cells in Susac syndrome. Sequenced input: CD8+ T cells from PBMCs. The J gene is TRBJ1-1, the V gene TRBV4-2, with TRBD1 matching 7 bases. The sequence was collected from a human donor with multiple sclerosis. Written as DNA, the CDR3 is TGTGCCAGCAGCCAAGATAGGGGACAGCCTGAAGCTTTCTTT. This encodes CASSQDRGQPEAFF.